This T cell receptor beta chain was sequenced during a study of T cell changes during pregnancy in multiple sclerosis. The CDR3 is made up of 15 amino acids. Looked up from germline, CDR1 is SGHVS and CDR2 is FNYEAQ. V trimming: 1 base; J trimming: 7 bases; junction bases outside the gene matches: 8. Sequenced by immunoSEQ multiplex PCR; TCRdb stores in-frame clones only, minus some. The repertoire holds approximately 130,000 clones, with 90% to 98% as singletons. The sequencing here drew on peripheral blood, taken after pregnancy. This receptor was obtained from a female donor with multiple sclerosis, enrolled in a pregnancy study. The chain recombines TRBV7-6 with TRBJ2-7, with 9 bases identical to TRBD1. CDR3 nucleotides: TGTGCCAGCAGCTTAGTCCCGGGACAGGGCGGGGAGCAGTACTTC. Translating it yields CASSLVPGQGGEQYF.